This TCR beta chain was captured by sequencing in a study of cytomegalovirus exposure and HLA in healthy donors. The PCR employed 60 Vbeta primers together with 13 Jbeta primers. The data were produced by immunoSEQ multiplex PCR, yet TCRdb's version contains in-frame clones alone and is incomplete. The sample lists approximately 88,000 clones; roughly 79% were seen once. Study-wide results and caveats: Highly shared sequence variants in one cluster were likely a sequencing artifact. In a later analysis, TCR beta V- and J-gene trimming showed a link to a missense DCLRE1C variant. A later analysis found TCR association rates differed by HLA locus, highest for DRB1 and lowest for HLA-C. Most subjects' HLA-A and HLA-B alleles were reportedly predicted from TCR beta sequences.

This CDR3 is 15 amino acids long. With V trimmed by 2 bases and J by 0 bases, 3 bases remained unmatched. Germline assignment: CDR1 MDHEN and CDR2 SYDVKM. This clone was recorded a few times. What it recognizes is unknown. The receptor was derived from a man between 18 and 29 years old in good health and CMV-seropositive. Material for sequencing was PBMCs. The chain recombines TRBV28 with TRBJ1-1; TRBD1 aligns across 7 bases. The CDR3 DNA sequence: TGTGCCAGCAGTTTAAACAGGGGAATGAACACTGAAGCTTTCTTT. Protein product: CASSLNRGMNTEAFF.